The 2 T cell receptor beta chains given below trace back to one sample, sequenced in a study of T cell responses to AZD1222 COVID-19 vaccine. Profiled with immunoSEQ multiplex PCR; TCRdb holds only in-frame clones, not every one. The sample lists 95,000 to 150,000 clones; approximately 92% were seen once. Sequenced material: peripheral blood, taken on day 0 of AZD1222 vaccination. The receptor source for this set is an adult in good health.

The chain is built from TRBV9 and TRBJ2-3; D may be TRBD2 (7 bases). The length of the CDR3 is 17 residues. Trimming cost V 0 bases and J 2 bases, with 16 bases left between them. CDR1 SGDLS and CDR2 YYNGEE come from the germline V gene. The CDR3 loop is CASSVEGGRGPTDTQYF. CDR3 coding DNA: TGTGCCAGCAGCGTAGAGGGGGGGCGGGGCCCCACAGATACGCAGTATTTT.

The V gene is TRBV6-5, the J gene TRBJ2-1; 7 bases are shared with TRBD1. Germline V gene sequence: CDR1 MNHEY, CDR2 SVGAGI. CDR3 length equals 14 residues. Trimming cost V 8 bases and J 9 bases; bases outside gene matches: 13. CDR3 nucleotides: TGTGCCAGCGGAAGAACTGGGACAGATCCTGAGCAGTTCTTC. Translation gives CASGRTGTDPEQFF.